The sequence of this T cell receptor (beta chain) was determined in a study of CXCR3-negative and CXCR3-positive naive CD8 T cells. Study conclusions and caveats: Against CXCR3-negative naive cells, CXCR3-positive naive cells showed more hydrophobic TRB CDR3s. With surface CD5 comparable between naive subsets, TCR strength was estimated using properties derived from the TRB CDR3. Fresh PBMCs went into most assays, and CXCR3 expression partly declined after cryopreservation.

The study sorted every CD8+ T cell subset in triplicate at 310,000 or so cells each. Naive CD8+ T cells showed a CD45RO-CCR7+CD27+CD95- phenotype. This CDR3 region has 15 residues. CDR1 is SEHNR and CDR2 is FQNEAQ in the germline V gene (reference sequence). Of note for this clonotype: Antigen unknown.

Preparation of TRB cDNA libraries relied on 5' RACE carrying UMI labels. Using the 5' RACE reads, TCRdb records one entry per CDR3 protein without DNA. The table for this sample gives some 120,000 distinct CDR3 sequences. This sequence joins TRBV7-9 and TRBJ1-1; there is no DNA to check the TCRdb D call of TRBD1. The sequence came from a human donor in good health. Some clones in this sample may be carry-over from other donors' samples. The sequenced material came from naive CXCR3+ CD8+ T cells from blood. Subset of the sample: CD45RO-CCR7+CD27+CD95- naive CD8+ T cells expressing CXCR3 (TNR3+). The CDR3 protein is CASGLVGPGGTEAFF. The full variable domain, its missing parts supplied by reference TRBV7-9 and TRBJ1-1, is DTGVSQNPRHKITKRGQNVTFRCDPISEHNRLYWYRQTLGQGPEFLTYFQNEAQLEKSRLLSDRFSAERPKGSFSTLEIQRTEQGDSAMYLCASGLVGPGGTEAFFGQGTRLTVV.